The 27 T cell receptor beta chains presented below share a single source sample, sequenced in a study of shared clonotypes between healthy human individuals. The assay was immunoSEQ multiplex PCR, and TCRdb's table has in-frame clones only and misses some. The sample has approximately 530,000 clones, 95% to 97% seen once; the top ten hold 0.055% to 0.075%. The sample consisted of naive CD4+ T cells sorted from blood. Stated subset: CD45RA+ positively selected. These receptors were taken from a woman in her twenties or thirties in good health.

On this clone itself: Other DNA variants within this sample encode the same CDR3. V is TRBV18 and J is TRBJ2-7; D gene unclear. V lost 0 bases to trimming and J lost 3 bases, with 6 bases between them. There are 13 residues in the CDR3. Germline V gene sequence: CDR1 KGHSH, CDR2 LQKENI. CDR3 amino acids: CASSPPGLYEQYF. CDR3 nucleotide sequence: TGTGCCAGCTCACCACCAGGTCTCTACGAGCAGTACTTC.

The V and J genes are TRBV5-1 and TRBJ2-3; TRBD2 might be the D (6 bases). The CDR3 loop spans 18 amino acids. The germline gives CDR1 SGHRS, CDR2 YFSETQ. Trimming shortened V by 3 bases and J by 0 bases, and 20 bases separated the two germline ends. The CDR3 reads CASSYTPGLAASTDTQYF. CDR3 sequence (DNA): TGCGCCAGCAGCTACACACCCGGGTTAGCGGCTAGCACAGATACGCAGTATTTT.

The gene calls are TRBV28 and TRBJ2-7; 13 nucleotides line up with TRBD2. Germline-derived CDR1 and CDR2 are MDHEN and SYDVKM. V shed 5 bases, J shed 3 bases, and the junction held 13 bases outside the gene matches. CDR3 length: 18 amino acids. In nucleotides, the CDR3 is TGTGCCAGCAGTCCCCCCGGGACTAGCGGGGCAGACTTCTACGAGCAGTACTTC. Translated: CASSPPGTSGADFYEQYF. The entire variable domain, with the rest obtained from reference TRBV28 and TRBJ2-7, is as follows: DVKVTQSSRYLVKRTGEKVFLECVQDMDHENMFWYRQDPGLGLRLIYFSYDVKMKEKGDIPEGYSVSREKKERFSLILESASTNQTSMYLCASSPPGTSGADFYEQYFGPGTRLTVT.

This rearrangement joins TRBV27 to TRBJ2-7, with a possible D match to TRBD2 (5 bases). V was trimmed by 3 bases and J by 7 bases, leaving 13 bases between them. Germline loops: CDR1 MNHEY, CDR2 SMNVEV (reference sequence). CDR3 length: 13 residues. The CDR3 DNA follows: TGTGCCAGCAGTTTTCCCTCCGAGGGTGAGCAGTACTTC. Amino acid sequence: CASSFPSEGEQYF.

The chain carries TRBV5-4 and TRBJ2-3; no definite D call. The germline CDR1 and CDR2 sequences are SGHNT and YYREEE (reference sequence). Trimming cost V 4 bases and J 2 bases, with 14 bases left between them. There are 15 residues in the CDR3. The CDR3 DNA sequence: TGTGCCAGCAGCGGCATTCGGGCCGACACAGATACGCAGTATTTT. Translating gives CASSGIRADTDTQYF.

This clone was recorded only once. J is TRBJ1-2 and V is TRBV29-1, with no clear D. The CDR3 length is 12 residues. Germline V gene sequence: CDR1 SQVTM, CDR2 ANQGSEA. Trimming removed 4 bases from V and 4 bases from J, with 10 bases in between. CDR3 DNA: TGCAGCGTTGGGGAACCCGGCTATGGCTACACCTTC. This gives the protein CSVGEPGYGYTF.

V usage is TRBV5-4 and J usage is TRBJ1-1, with D unclear. The CDR3 spans 14 residues. Germline-derived CDR1 and CDR2 are SGHNT and YYREEE (reference sequence). Trimming cost V 4 bases and J 1 base, with 11 bases left between them. CDR3 sequence reads: CASSADRRNTEAFF. The CDR3 region has the DNA TGTGCCAGCAGCGCTGATCGAAGGAACACTGAAGCTTTCTTT.

This sequence joins TRBV27 and TRBJ1-1; 9 bases fit TRBD1. V was pared by 4 bases and J by 7 bases, with 7 bases of the junction left unmatched. This CDR3 comprises 14 residues. Germline lookup yields CDR1 MNHEY and CDR2 SMNVEV (reference sequence). The CDR3 coding sequence is TGTGCCAGCAGTTCCCCGGACAGGGGCGTTGAAGCTTTCTTT. Protein product: CASSSPDRGVEAFF.

A single count supports this clone. The chain uses TRBV11-2 and TRBJ2-7, with 7 nucleotides matching TRBD1. The CDR3 totals 16 residues. Germline assignment: CDR1 SGHAT and CDR2 FQNNGV. J lost 2 bases, V lost 1 base, and 8 bases had no gene match. The CDR3 bases are TGTGCCAGCAGCTTAGTGGCCGGACAGGTTACCTACGAGCAGTACTTC. Protein product: CASSLVAGQVTYEQYF.

The rearrangement links TRBV28 to TRBJ2-7; no definite D call. Trimming left V 3 bases short and J 7 bases short, with 19 bases between. Germline CDR1 reads MDHEN; CDR2 reads SYDVKM. The CDR3 is 15 residues long. The CDR3, as DNA: TGTGCCAGCAGTTTCTCCCCAATTAGTCCCAGGGAGCAGTACTTC. Protein: CASSFSPISPREQYF.

In DNA form, the CDR3 reads TGCGCCAGCAGCCAAGAATTTAGCTGGAGTGAGCAGTTCTTC. Translation: CASSQEFSWSEQFF. This rearrangement joins TRBV4-1 to TRBJ2-1; D is uncertain. This CDR3 spans 14 amino acids. V lost 0 bases and J lost 9, with 12 bases in between. Germline V gene lookup returns CDR1 MGHRA and CDR2 YSYEKL.

The chain joins TRBV7-9 to TRBJ1-3; no clear D gene. Trimming took off 2 bases at V and 3 bases at J, with 2 bases between the two ends. Germline V gene sequence: CDR1 SEHNR, CDR2 FQNEAQ (reference sequence). The CDR3 is made up of 12 amino acids. CDR3 loop: CASSLSGNTIYF. The CDR3 region has the DNA TGTGCCAGCAGCTTAAGTGGAAACACCATATATTTT.

The rearrangement links TRBV4-1 to TRBJ1-1; D gene unclear. The CDR3 runs to 14 residues. CDR1 MGHRA and CDR2 YSYEKL come from the germline V gene. V lost 8 bases, J lost 0 bases, and 13 bases lay in between. The DNA of the CDR3 is TGCGCCAGCTCAAACCCGAGAATGAACACTGAAGCTTTCTTT. This sequence encodes CASSNPRMNTEAFF.

The rearrangement links TRBV7-9 to TRBJ1-2; no clear D gene. CDR1 and CDR2 from the germline V gene are SEHNR and FQNEAQ (reference sequence). This CDR3 has 16 amino acids. V was clipped by 1 base and J by 6 bases, with 18 bases between them. The CDR3 reads CASSLGFERVTDGYTF. The DNA for the CDR3 is TGTGCCAGCAGCTTAGGGTTTGAGAGGGTTACGGATGGCTACACCTTC.

This sequence joins TRBV19 and TRBJ2-2; 12 nucleotides line up with TRBD2. The junction had 4 bases not matched to a gene; V was cut back by 6 bases and J by 2 bases. Germline-derived CDR1 and CDR2 are LNHDA and SQIVND (reference sequence). The length of the CDR3 is 16 residues. This CDR3 reads CASRLLAGGNTGELFF. The CDR3 region has the DNA TGTGCCAGTAGATTACTAGCGGGAGGCAACACCGGGGAGCTGTTTTTT.

This clone occurred a few times. V is TRBV6-5 and J is TRBJ2-1; D is ambiguous. With 4 bases removed from V and 3 bases from J, the gap between germline ends came to 1 base. CDR1 is MNHEY and CDR2 is SVGAGI in the germline V gene. The CDR3 has 11 amino acids. For the CDR3, the DNA is TGTGCCAGCAGTTTCTACAATGAGCAGTTCTTC. Amino acid sequence: CASSFYNEQFF.

The J gene is TRBJ2-1, the V gene TRBV28, with D tentatively TRBD2 (5 bases). This CDR3 spans 15 amino acids. The germline V gene encodes CDR1 MDHEN and CDR2 SYDVKM. The V gene lost 7 bases and the J gene lost 3 bases, with 16 bases spanning the gap. CDR3 sequence reads: CASNLRGNLYNEQFF. DNA for the CDR3: TGTGCCAGCAACTTGAGAGGGAACCTCTACAATGAGCAGTTCTTC.

The rearrangement uses TRBV27 and TRBJ1-2; D may be TRBD1 (6 bases). The V gene's germline CDR1 is MNHEY and CDR2 SMNVEV (reference sequence). Trimming stripped 3 bases from V and 4 bases from J, with 9 bases between. The CDR3 is 13 residues long. This CDR3 is CASSFSGVYGYTF. CDR3 in DNA: TGTGCCAGCAGTTTCTCAGGGGTCTATGGCTACACCTTC.

The V and J genes are TRBV4-2 and TRBJ2-7; tentative D call: TRBD1 (5 bases). The CDR3 loop spans 15 amino acids. Trimming took off 0 bases at V and 2 bases at J, with 11 bases between the two ends. Germline lookup yields CDR1 LGHNA and CDR2 YNFKEQ. For the CDR3, the DNA is TGTGCCAGCAGCCAAGATTCAGGGAATCCCTACGAGCAGTACTTC. It translates to CASSQDSGNPYEQYF.

This chain uses TRBV30 with TRBJ2-7, with 10 bases fitting TRBD2. The germline gives CDR1 GTSNPN, CDR2 SVGIG (reference sequence). V shed 2 bases and J 7 bases; nucleotides not matched to a gene: 20. This CDR3 comprises 18 residues. The CDR3 DNA follows: TGTGCCTGGAGTTTCGGCAGGGCACTAAGCGGGAGGGCCCGGGAGCAGTACTTC. Translation gives CAWSFGRALSGRAREQYF.

The chain joins TRBV6-5 to TRBJ2-1; TRBD1 matches at 9 bases. The germline V gene has CDR1 MNHEY and CDR2 SVGAGI. The V segment lost 6 bases and the J segment 9 bases; nucleotides outside the gene matches: 12. CDR3 length equals 15 residues. CDR3 amino acids: CASRRLGQGEGEQFF. In DNA form, the CDR3 reads TGTGCCAGCAGAAGACTGGGACAGGGAGAGGGTGAGCAGTTCTTC.

The V call is TRBV6-6, the J call TRBJ1-1, with D hard to call. CDR1 and CDR2 (germline): MNHNY, SVGAGI (reference sequence). V lost 4 bases and J lost 2, with 17 bases in between. The CDR3 has 16 amino acids. The CDR3 here is CASSSPNLRPNTEAFF. For the CDR3, the DNA is TGTGCCAGCAGTTCTCCAAACTTACGGCCCAACACTGAAGCTTTCTTT.

This clone was recorded once. The CDR3 DNA reads as TGTGCCAGCAGCGAACTTGAGAGCTTTTTCCCTTATGGCTACACCTTC. Its translation: CASSELESFFPYGYTF. The chain links TRBV5-5 to TRBJ1-2; D uncertain. V was pared by 4 bases and J by 5 bases, with 21 bases between. This CDR3 is 16 amino acids long. Per germline, CDR1 SGHKS and CDR2 YYEKEE (reference sequence).

V gene TRBV9 combines with J gene TRBJ2-6; no firm D call. V lost 4 bases and J lost 0, with 5 bases in between. CDR1 and CDR2 (germline): SGDLS, YYNGEE. The CDR3 loop spans 14 amino acids. The CDR3 region is CASSQSSGANVLTF. The CDR3 nucleotides read TGTGCCAGCAGCCAGAGCTCTGGGGCCAACGTCCTGACTTTC.

This chain links TRBV5-4 with TRBJ2-4; 12 positions match TRBD2. This CDR3 region has 15 residues. Losses at the gene ends were 4 bases for V and 9 bases for J; bases not matched to a gene: 8. The germline gives CDR1 SGHNT, CDR2 YYREEE (reference sequence). The CDR3 DNA is TGTGCCAGCAGCCTAGCGGGAGGGCCGATTGGCATTCAGTACTTC. This translates into CASSLAGGPIGIQYF.

V gene TRBV6-1 combines with J gene TRBJ1-1; D unclear. The germline V gene encodes CDR1 MNHNS and CDR2 SASEGT. The CDR3 is 15 residues long. Trimming cost V 7 bases and J 1 base, with 16 bases left between them. CDR3 residues: CASKIRGSPNTEAFF. The CDR3 DNA sequence: TGTGCCAGCAAAATCCGTGGCAGCCCGAACACTGAAGCTTTCTTT.

The chain links TRBV18 to TRBJ1-1; maybe TRBD1 (5 bases). Germline V CDR1 and CDR2: KGHSH, LQKENI. V was shortened by 2 bases and J by 10 bases, with 11 bases between the two germline ends. The CDR3 runs 12 residues. CDR3 residues: CASSPTEGRAFF. CDR3 DNA: TGTGCCAGCTCACCAACGGAGGGGAGAGCTTTCTTT.